This T cell receptor (beta chain) is from a study of cytotoxic CD8 clonotypes in ibrutinib-treated CLL. The data were produced by immunoSEQ multiplex PCR, yet TCRdb's version contains in-frame clones alone and is incomplete. Of 250,000 to 350,000 clones listed, 60% to 80% are singletons. Looked up from germline, CDR1 is WNHNN and CDR2 is SYGVQD (reference sequence). The CDR3 loop spans 14 amino acids. The V gene end was trimmed by 3 bases and the J gene end by 3 bases; junction bases not matched to a gene: 3. The clonotype originates from a human donor with chronic lymphocytic leukemia. The chain couples TRBV10-1 to TRBJ2-7, with 9 bases aligning to TRBD2. The input for sequencing was PBMCs, taken at disease progression, from a patient treated with ibrutinib. CDR3 residues: CASSEGTSNYEQYF. The DNA of the CDR3 is TGCGCCAGCAGTGAAGGGACTAGCAACTACGAGCAGTACTTC.